This TCR beta chain stems from a study of blood T cell repertoires in COVID-19. The wider study: Some COVID-19 samples were acute and others convalescent; all came from the United States, Italy and Spain. PBMCs, B-cell-depleted T cells, or T cells were the source of the cDNA or gDNA that made up the material.

As handled by the study authors: Estimated nucleated cell counts came from reference gene primer amplification. Produced via immunoSEQ multiplex PCR; TCRdb's table is partial and in-frame only. V, J and clone size are those of that table, while D and trimming were read from the DNA. Of around 170,000 clones in the sample, about four fifths were seen once. The sample was peripheral blood. The TCR was taken from a man aged 65-85 years who had recovered from COVID-19.

CDR3 nucleotides: TGTGCCAGCAGTGCCCGGGTCCAATACAATGAGCAGTTCTTC. Its protein is CASSARVQYNEQFF. This sequence joins TRBV25-1 and TRBJ2-1; D not certain. The V gene's germline CDR1 is MGHDK and CDR2 SYGVNS. There are 14 residues in the CDR3. The V and J ends lost 4 bases and 4 bases respectively, with 11 bases between them. The variable domain in full, completed from reference TRBV25-1 and TRBJ2-1, reads EADIYQTPRYLVIGTGKKITLECSQTMGHDKMYWYQQDPGMELHLIHYSYGVNSTEKGDLSSESTVSRIRTEHFPLTLESARPSHTSQYLCASSARVQYNEQFFGPGTRLTVL.